The next 3 T cell receptor beta chains were all read from a single sample in a study of PD-L1 blockade in urothelial cancer. Only in-frame clones appear in the TCRdb table, and some are missing; sequencing was by immunoSEQ multiplex PCR. This table holds tens of thousands of clones, around 90% found once. The sample's time point: peripheral blood 6 weeks after treatment start. Material: PBMCs, obtained around atezolizumab (anti-PD-L1) treatment. The receptors come from a woman aged 55-70 years with urothelial cancer.

The chain employs TRBV11-3 and TRBJ2-3; D gene uncertain. Germline values: CDR1 SGHNT, CDR2 YENEEA. V lost 1 base to trimming and J lost 1 base, with 6 bases between them. The CDR3 loop spans 14 amino acids. The CDR3 coding sequence is TGTGCCAGCAGCTTAGGTCGGGGCACAGATACGCAGTATTTT. Its translation: CASSLGRGTDTQYF. The whole variable domain, filled in from reference TRBV11-3 and TRBJ2-3, reads EAGVVQSPRYKIIEKKQPVAFWCNPISGHNTLYWYLQNLGQGPELLIRYENEEAVDDSQLPKDRFSAERLKGVDSTLKIQPAELGDSAVYLCASSLGRGTDTQYFGPGTRLTVL.

As to this clone: A read error may account for a junction end that differs from germline. The J gene is TRBJ2-2, the V gene TRBV10-3, with 9 bases aligning to TRBD1. Germline CDR1 ENHRY, CDR2 SYGVKD. This CDR3 region has 17 residues. The DNA of the CDR3 is TGTGCCATCGGCCCGGACAGGGGAAGCCCGAAAACCGGGGAGCTGTTTTTT. This codes for CAIGPDRGSPKTGELFF.

The chain couples TRBV10-3 to TRBJ1-1, with TRBD1 as a possible D gene (5 bases). The CDR3 is 12 residues long. CDR1 is ENHRY and CDR2 is SYGVKD in the germline V gene. Trimming shortened V by 6 bases and J by 0 bases, and 5 bases separated the two germline ends. The CDR3, as DNA: TGTGCCATCAGGACAGTGAACACTGAAGCTTTCTTT. Translated, it gives CAIRTVNTEAFF.